Shown below are 7 T cell receptor beta chains from a single sample sequenced in a study of T cells in localized non-small cell lung cancer. Sequencing used immunoSEQ multiplex PCR; TCRdb keeps in-frame clones, though not all of them. The sample yields around 41,000 clones, more than 70% seen once. The sequencing used peripheral blood, collected before any cancer treatment. These receptors all come from a female donor aged 60 or older with stage I squamous cell lung carcinoma.

The chain has TRBV6-6 and TRBJ1-4, with 8 bases identical to TRBD1. After removal of 10 bases from V and 8 bases from J, the junction contained 15 bases not matched to a gene. The CDR3 is 15 amino acids. From germline, CDR1 is MNHNY and CDR2 SVGAGI (reference sequence). CDR3 region: CATGQRGTGGEKLFF. In DNA form, the CDR3 reads TGTGCCACCGGACAGAGGGGGACAGGAGGCGAAAAACTGTTTTTT.

The chain couples TRBV18 to TRBJ2-5, with D uncertain. CDR1 is KGHSH, CDR2 LQKENI, per germline. Trimming took 2 bases from V and 5 from J, leaving 9 bases between them. The CDR3 is 13 residues long. The CDR3 sequence is CASSPGRIETQYF. Written as DNA, the CDR3 is TGTGCCAGCTCACCAGGGCGGATTGAGACCCAGTACTTC.

The chain links TRBV6-1 to TRBJ1-4; the D gene is possibly TRBD1 (6 bases). The CDR3 runs 15 residues. The germline gives CDR1 MNHNS, CDR2 SASEGT. V lost 1 base to trimming and J lost 4 bases, with 10 bases between them. The CDR3 DNA reads as TGTGCCAGCAGTGAAGGATGGGGGCTTAATGAAAAACTGTTTTTT. Translation: CASSEGWGLNEKLFF.

The V call is TRBV19, the J call TRBJ2-7; D is uncertain. Germline lookup yields CDR1 LNHDA and CDR2 SQIVND (reference sequence). The CDR3 spans 13 residues. The V and J ends lost 6 bases and 1 base respectively, with 10 bases between them. CDR3 protein: CASRSMGSYEQYF. The CDR3 coding sequence is TGTGCCAGTAGGAGTATGGGATCCTACGAGCAGTACTTC.

This clone was seen a few times. The V gene is TRBV29-1, the J gene TRBJ2-5, with D possibly being TRBD2 (5 bases). The CDR3 has 12 residues. Germline assignment: CDR1 SQVTM and CDR2 ANQGSEA. V lost 7 bases, J lost 5 bases, and 14 bases lay in between. The CDR3 sequence is CSGRRGLETQYF. Here the CDR3 DNA reads TGCAGCGGCCGGCGAGGGTTGGAGACCCAGTACTTC.

The rearrangement links TRBV6-1 to TRBJ2-1; 10 positions match TRBD2. The V segment lost 1 base and the J segment 5 bases; nucleotides outside the gene matches: 8. The CDR3 consists of 17 residues. CDR1 MNHNS and CDR2 SASEGT come from the germline V gene. The CDR3 loop is CASSEGAGGPGNNEQFF. The CDR3 DNA follows: TGTGCCAGCAGTGAAGGAGCGGGAGGGCCGGGAAACAATGAGCAGTTCTTC.

The chain links TRBV2 to TRBJ1-3; D unresolved. This CDR3 region has 16 residues. Trimming took 6 bases from V and 0 from J, leaving 15 bases between them. The germline V gene has CDR1 SNHLY and CDR2 FYNNEI. CDR3 protein: CASSLHEKDSGNTIYF. The CDR3 nucleotides are TGTGCCAGCAGCCTTCACGAAAAAGACTCTGGAAACACCATATATTTT.